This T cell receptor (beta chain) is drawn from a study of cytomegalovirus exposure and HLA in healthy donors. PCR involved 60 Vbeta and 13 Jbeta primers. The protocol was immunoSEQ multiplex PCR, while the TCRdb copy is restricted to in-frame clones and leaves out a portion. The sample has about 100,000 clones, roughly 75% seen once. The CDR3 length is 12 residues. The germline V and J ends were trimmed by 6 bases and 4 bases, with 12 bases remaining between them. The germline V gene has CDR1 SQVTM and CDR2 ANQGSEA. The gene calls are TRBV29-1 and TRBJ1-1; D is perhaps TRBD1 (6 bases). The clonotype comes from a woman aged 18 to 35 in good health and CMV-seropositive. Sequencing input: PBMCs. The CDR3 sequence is CSVAQGPTEAFF. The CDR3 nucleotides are TGCAGCGTCGCTCAGGGGCCCACTGAAGCTTTCTTT. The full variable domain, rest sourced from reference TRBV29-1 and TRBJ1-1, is SAVISQKPSRDICQRGTSLTIQCQVDSQVTMMFWYRQQPGQSLTLIATANQGSEATYESGFVIDKFPISRPNLTFSTLTVSNMSPEDSSIYLCSVAQGPTEAFFGQGTRLTVV.